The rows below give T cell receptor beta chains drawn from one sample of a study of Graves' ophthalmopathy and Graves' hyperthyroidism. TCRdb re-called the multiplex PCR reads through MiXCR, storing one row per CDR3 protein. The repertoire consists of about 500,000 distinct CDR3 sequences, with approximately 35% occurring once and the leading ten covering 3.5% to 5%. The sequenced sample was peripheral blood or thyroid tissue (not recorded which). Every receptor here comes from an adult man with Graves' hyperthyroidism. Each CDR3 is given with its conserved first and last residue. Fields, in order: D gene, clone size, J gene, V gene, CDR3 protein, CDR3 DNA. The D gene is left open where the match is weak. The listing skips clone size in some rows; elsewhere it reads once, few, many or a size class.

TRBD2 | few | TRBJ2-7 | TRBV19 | CASSGRGSYEQYF | TGTGCCAGTAGCGGGAGGGGGAGCTACGAGCAGTACTTC
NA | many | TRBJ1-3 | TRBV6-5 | CASSSHSWGTGNTIYF | TGTGCCAGCAGTTCCCACTCCTGGGGGACTGGAAACACCATATATTTT
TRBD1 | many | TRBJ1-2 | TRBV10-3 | CAITAHLLTGGIHGYTF | TGTGCCATTACGGCCCACCTGCTGACAGGGGGTATACATGGCTACACCTTC
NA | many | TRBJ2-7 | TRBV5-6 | CASSLAPEGYEQYF | TGTGCCAGCAGCTTGGCTCCTGAGGGGTACGAGCAGTACTTC
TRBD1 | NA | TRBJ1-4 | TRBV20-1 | CSAGGQGIF | TGCAGTGCTGGGGGACAGGGGATATTT
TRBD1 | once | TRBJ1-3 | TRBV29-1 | CSFDRGMTGNTIYF | TGCAGCTTCGACAGGGGGATGACTGGAAACACCATATATTTT
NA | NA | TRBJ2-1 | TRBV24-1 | CATGSGITYNEQFF | TGTGCCACCGGTAGCGGTATTACCTACAATGAGCAGTTCTTC
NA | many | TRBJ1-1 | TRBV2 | CASSELTGLPSAFF | TGTGCCAGCAGTGAATTAACAGGGTTGCCGTCGGCTTTCTTT
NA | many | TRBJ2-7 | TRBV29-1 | CSVRAPSSYEQYF | TGCAGCGTTCGGGCACCCTCGAGTTACGAGCAGTACTTC
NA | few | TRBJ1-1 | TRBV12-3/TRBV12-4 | CASSSGKRGMNTEAFF | TGTGCCAGCAGTTCCGGGAAGAGGGGGATGAACACTGAAGCTTTCTTT
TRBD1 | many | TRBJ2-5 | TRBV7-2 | CASSLGQSSQETQYF | TGTGCCAGCAGCTTGGGACAGTCATCCCAAGAGACCCAGTACTTC
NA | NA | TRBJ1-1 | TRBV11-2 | CASSLSAGEDTEAFF | TGTGCCAGCAGCTTATCCGCAGGGGAGGACACTGAAGCTTTCTTT
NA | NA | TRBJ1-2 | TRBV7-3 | CASSQDPALTSWGYGYTF | TGCGCCAGCAGCCAAGATCCGGCTCTTACCTCCTGGGGTTATGGCTACACCTTC
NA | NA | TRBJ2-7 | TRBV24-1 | CANRPGVHEQYF | TGTGCTAATCGGCCGGGTGTCCACGAGCAGTACTTC
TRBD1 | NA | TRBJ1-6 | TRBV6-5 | CASSQHRDRPYSPLHF | TGTGCCAGCAGCCAACACCGGGACAGGCCGTATTCACCCCTCCACTTT
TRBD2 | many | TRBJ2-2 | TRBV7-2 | CASRRRLAGGDTGELFF | TGTGCCAGCAGACGAAGACTAGCGGGAGGGGACACCGGGGAGCTGTTTTTT
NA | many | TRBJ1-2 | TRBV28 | CASSSGVYGYTF | TGTGCCAGCAGTTCAGGAGTCTATGGCTACACCTTC
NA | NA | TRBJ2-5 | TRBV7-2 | CASSQMGQEWTGETQYF | TGTGCCAGCAGCCAGATGGGCCAGGAGTGGACCGGGGAGACCCAGTACTTC
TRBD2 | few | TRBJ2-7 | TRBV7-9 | CAWSYSGGLYEQYF | TGTGCCTGGAGTTATAGCGGGGGCTTATACGAGCAGTACTTC
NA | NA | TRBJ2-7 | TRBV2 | CASSLLGGLDSLYEQYF | TGTGCCAGCAGCCTTTTGGGGGGGTTGGACAGTCTCTACGAGCAGTACTTC
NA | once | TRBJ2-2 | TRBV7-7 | CASGENTGELFF | TGTGCTAGCGGAGAGAACACCGGGGAGCTGTTTTTT
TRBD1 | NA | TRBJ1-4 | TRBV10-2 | CASSAAGGLEKLFF | TGTGCCAGCAGCGCTGCAGGGGGCTTGGAAAAACTGTTTTTT
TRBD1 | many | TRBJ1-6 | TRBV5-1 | CASSKSGQVHSPLHF | TGCGCCAGCAGCAAGAGCGGACAGGTCCATTCACCCCTCCACTTT
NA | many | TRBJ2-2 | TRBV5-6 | CASSAGPENTGELFF | TGTGCCAGCAGCGCGGGACCAGAGAACACCGGGGAGCTGTTTTTT
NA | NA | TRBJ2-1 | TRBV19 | CASSKGYNEQFF | TGTGCCAGTAGTAAAGGGTACAATGAGCAGTTCTTC
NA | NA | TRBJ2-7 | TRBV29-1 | CSVWEGQSYKQYF | TGCAGCGTCTGGGAAGGTCAGTCGTACAAGCAGTACTTC